This TCR beta chain was documented in a study of blood T cells in healthy people across ages. Findings and caveats of the study: PBMCs were not sorted, which prevented a conclusive comparison of naive versus antigen-experienced cells. CMV status of donors was unknown, possibly confounding expanded clonotype changes.

Many counts were recorded for this clonotype. Its antigen remains unidentified. Together with a sample-barcoded 5' primer, a J-beta primer mix was included in a second PCR lasting roughly 6 to 12 cycles. In TCRdb, the 5' RACE reads were re-called with MiXCR into one record per CDR3 protein. Altogether hundreds of thousands of distinct CDR3 sequences are present, about 34% being singletons, with the ten largest covering 15%. The CDR3 spans 18 residues. V shed 5 bases and J 2 bases; nucleotides not matched to a gene: 10. Germline assignment: CDR1 MNHNS and CDR2 SASEGT. The chain has TRBV6-1 and TRBJ2-6; 9 bases match TRBD1. Specimen: blood. This sequence originates from a woman at least 80 years old in good health. Here the CDR3 reads CASSPRGTGLAGANVLTF. The CDR3 coding sequence is TGTGCCAGCAGTCCACGTGGGACAGGGCTCGCTGGGGCCAACGTCCTGACTTTC.